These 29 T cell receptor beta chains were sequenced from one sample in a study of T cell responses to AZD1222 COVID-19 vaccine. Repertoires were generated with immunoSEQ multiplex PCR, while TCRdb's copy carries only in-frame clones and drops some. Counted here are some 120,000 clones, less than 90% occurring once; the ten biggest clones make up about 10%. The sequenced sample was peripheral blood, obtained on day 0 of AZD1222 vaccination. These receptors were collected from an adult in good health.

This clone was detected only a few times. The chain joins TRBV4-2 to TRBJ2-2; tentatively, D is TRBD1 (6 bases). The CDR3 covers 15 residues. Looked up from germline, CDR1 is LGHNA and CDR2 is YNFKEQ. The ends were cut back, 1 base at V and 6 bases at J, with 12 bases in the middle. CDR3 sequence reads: CASSQAGTFAGELFF. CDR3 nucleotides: TGTGCCAGCAGCCAAGCCGGGACATTCGCCGGGGAGCTGTTTTTT.

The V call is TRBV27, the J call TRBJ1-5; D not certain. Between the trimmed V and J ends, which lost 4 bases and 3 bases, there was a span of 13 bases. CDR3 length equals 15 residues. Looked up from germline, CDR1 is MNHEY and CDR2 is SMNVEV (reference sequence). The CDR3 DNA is TGTGCCAGCAGTTCCCCTAGGGAAATCAATCAGCCCCAGCATTTT. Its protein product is CASSSPREINQPQHF.

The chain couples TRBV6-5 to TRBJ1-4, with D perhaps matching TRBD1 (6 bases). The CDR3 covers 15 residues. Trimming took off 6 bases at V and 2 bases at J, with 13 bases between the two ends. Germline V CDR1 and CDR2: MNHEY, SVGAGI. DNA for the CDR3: TGTGCCAGCAGGTACAGGGTGGAGACTAATGAAAAACTGTTTTTT. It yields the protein CASRYRVETNEKLFF.

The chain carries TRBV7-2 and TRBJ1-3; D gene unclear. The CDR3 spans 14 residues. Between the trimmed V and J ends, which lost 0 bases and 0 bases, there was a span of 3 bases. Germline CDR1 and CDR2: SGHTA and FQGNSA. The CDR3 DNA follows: TGTGCCAGCAGCTTAGCTTACTCTGGAAACACCATATATTTT. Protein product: CASSLAYSGNTIYF.

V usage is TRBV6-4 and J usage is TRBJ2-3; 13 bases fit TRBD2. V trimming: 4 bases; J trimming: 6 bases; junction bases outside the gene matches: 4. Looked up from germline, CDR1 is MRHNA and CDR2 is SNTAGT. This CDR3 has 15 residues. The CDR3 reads CASSVLAGGQDTQYF. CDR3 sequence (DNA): TGTGCCAGCAGTGTACTAGCGGGGGGGCAGGATACGCAGTATTTT.

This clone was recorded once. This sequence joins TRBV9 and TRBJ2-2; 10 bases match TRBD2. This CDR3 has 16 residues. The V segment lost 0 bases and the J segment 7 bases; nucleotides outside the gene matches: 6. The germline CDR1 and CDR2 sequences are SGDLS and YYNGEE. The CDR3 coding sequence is TGTGCCAGCAGCGTAGGAGCGGGGGGGCTGATCGGGGAGCTGTTTTTT. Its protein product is CASSVGAGGLIGELFF.

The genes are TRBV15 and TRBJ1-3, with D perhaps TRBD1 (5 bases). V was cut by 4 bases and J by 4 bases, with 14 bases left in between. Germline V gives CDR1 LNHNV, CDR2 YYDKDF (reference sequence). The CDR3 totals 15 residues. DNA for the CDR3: TGTGCCACCAGCATGGATGGGACGGCGGGAAACACCATATATTTT. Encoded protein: CATSMDGTAGNTIYF.

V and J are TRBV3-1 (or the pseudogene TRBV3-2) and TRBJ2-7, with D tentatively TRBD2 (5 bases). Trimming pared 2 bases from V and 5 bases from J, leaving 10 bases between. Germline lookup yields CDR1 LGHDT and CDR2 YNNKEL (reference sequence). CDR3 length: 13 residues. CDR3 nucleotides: TGTGCCAGCAGCCAAAGAGGGTTGGACGAGCAGTACTTC. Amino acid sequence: CASSQRGLDEQYF.

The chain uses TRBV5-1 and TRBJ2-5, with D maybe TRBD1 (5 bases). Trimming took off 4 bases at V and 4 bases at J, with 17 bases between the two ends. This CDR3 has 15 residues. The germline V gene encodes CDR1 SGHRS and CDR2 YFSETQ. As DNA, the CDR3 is TGCGCCAGCAGCCCCAGGGTTGGGATGGGAGAGACCCAGTACTTC. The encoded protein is CASSPRVGMGETQYF.

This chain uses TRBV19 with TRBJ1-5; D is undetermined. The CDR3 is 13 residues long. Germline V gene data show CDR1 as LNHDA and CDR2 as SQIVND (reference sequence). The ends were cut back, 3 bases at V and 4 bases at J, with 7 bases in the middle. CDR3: CASSIGGNQPQHF. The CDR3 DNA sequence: TGTGCCAGTAGTATCGGTGGTAATCAGCCCCAGCATTTT. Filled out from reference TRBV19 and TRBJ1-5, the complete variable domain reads DGGITQSPKYLFRKEGQNVTLSCEQNLNHDAMYWYRQDPGQGLRLIYYSQIVNDFQKGDIAEGYSVSREKKESFPLTVTSAQKNPTAFYLCASSIGGNQPQHFGDGTRLSIL.

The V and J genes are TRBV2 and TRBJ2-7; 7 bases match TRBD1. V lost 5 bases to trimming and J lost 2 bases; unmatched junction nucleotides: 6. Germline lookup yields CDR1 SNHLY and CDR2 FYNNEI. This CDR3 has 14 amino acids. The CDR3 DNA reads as TGTGCCAGCAGTTCCACAGGGGCCCCCTACGAGCAGTACTTC. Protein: CASSSTGAPYEQYF.

The CDR3 sequence: CATSDGTGSSGYTF. The DNA of the CDR3 is TGTGCCACCAGTGATGGTACAGGTTCCAGTGGCTACACCTTC. The V and J genes are TRBV24-1 and TRBJ1-2; TRBD1 might be the D (5 bases). There are 14 residues in the CDR3. Trimming stripped 3 bases from V and 7 bases from J, with 14 bases between. CDR1 KGHDR and CDR2 SFDVKD come from the germline V gene.

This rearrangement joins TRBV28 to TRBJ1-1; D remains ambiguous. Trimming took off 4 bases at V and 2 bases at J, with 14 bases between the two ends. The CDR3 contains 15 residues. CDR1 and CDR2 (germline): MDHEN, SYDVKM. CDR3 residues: CASSSPFTLNTEAFF. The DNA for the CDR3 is TGTGCCAGCAGTTCACCGTTTACACTCAACACTGAAGCTTTCTTT.

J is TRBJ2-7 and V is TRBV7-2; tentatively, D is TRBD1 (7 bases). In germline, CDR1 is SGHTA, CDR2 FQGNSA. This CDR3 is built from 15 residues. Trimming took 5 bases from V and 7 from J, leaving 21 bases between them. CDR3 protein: CASSPAGTALGEQYF. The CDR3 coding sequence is TGTGCCAGCAGCCCGGCGGGGACAGCCCTGGGGGAGCAGTACTTC.

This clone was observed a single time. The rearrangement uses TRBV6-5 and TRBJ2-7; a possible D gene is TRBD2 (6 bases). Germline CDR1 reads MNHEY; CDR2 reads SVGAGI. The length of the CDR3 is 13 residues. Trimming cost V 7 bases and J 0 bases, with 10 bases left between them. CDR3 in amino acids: CASKGGDSYEQYF. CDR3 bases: TGTGCCAGCAAAGGCGGGGACTCCTACGAGCAGTACTTC.

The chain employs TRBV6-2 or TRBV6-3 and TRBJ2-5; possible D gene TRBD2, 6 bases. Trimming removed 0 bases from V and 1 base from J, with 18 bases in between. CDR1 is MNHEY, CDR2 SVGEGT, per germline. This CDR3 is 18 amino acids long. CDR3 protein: CASSYSIREGLSQETQYF. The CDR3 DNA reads TGTGCCAGCAGTTACTCGATACGCGAGGGACTCTCCCAAGAGACCCAGTACTTC.

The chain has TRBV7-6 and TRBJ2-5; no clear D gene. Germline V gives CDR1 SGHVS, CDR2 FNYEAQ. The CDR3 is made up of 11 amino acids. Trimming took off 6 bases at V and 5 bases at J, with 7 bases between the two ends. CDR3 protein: CASSSRETQYF. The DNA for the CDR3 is TGTGCCAGCAGTTCTCGTGAGACCCAGTACTTC.

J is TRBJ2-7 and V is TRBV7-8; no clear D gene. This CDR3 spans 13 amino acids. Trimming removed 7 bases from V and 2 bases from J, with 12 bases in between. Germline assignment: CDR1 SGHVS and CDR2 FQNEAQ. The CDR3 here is CASNPWQTYEQYF. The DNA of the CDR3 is TGTGCCAGCAACCCCTGGCAGACCTACGAGCAGTACTTC.

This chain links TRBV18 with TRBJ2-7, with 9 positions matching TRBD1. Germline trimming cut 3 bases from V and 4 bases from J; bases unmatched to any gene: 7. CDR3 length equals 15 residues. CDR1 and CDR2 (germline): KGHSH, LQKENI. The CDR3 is CASSPGTGWEYEQYF. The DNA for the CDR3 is TGTGCCAGCTCACCCGGGACAGGGTGGGAGTACGAGCAGTACTTC.

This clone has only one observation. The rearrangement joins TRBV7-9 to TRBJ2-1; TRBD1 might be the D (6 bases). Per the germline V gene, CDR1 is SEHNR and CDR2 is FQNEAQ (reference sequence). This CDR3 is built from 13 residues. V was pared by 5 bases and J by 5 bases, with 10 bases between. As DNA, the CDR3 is TGTGCCAGCAGCCCCCCAGGGGACAATGAGCAGTTCTTC. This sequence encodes CASSPPGDNEQFF.

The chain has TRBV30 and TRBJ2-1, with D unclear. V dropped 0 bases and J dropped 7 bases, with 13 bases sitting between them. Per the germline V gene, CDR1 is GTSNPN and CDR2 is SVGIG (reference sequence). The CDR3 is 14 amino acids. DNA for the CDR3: TGTGCCTGGAGTGTTCTAACTGCCCAAAATGAGCAGTTCTTC. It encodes CAWSVLTAQNEQFF.

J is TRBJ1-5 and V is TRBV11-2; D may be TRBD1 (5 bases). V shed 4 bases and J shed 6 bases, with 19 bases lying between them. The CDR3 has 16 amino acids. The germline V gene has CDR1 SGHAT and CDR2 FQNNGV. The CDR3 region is CASSSPPLGPFQPQHF. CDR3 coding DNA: TGTGCCAGCAGCTCACCCCCCCTGGGACCCTTTCAGCCCCAGCATTTT.

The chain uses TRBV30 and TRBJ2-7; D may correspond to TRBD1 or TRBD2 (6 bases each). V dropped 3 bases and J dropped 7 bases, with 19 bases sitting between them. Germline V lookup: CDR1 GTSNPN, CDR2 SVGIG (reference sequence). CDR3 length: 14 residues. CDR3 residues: CAWREWGARGEQYF. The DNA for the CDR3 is TGTGCCTGGAGAGAGTGGGGGGCACGGGGAGAGCAGTACTTC. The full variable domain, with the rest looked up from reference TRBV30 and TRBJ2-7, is SQTIHQWPATLVQPVGSPLSLECTVEGTSNPNLYWYRQAAGRGLQLLFYSVGIGQISSEVPQNLSASRPQDRQFILSSKKLLLSDSGFYLCAWREWGARGEQYFGPGTRLTVT.

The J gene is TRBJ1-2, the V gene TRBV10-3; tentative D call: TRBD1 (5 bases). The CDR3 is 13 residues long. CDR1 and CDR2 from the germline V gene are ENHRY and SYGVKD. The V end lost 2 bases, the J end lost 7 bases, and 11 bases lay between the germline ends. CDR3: CAISEEGMGGYTF. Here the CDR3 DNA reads TGTGCCATCAGTGAGGAGGGGATGGGTGGCTACACCTTC.

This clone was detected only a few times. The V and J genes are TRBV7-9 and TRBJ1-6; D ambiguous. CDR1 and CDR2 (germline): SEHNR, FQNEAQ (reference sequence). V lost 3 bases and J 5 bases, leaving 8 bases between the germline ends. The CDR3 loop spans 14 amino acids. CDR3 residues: CASSLYADNSPLHF. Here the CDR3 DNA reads TGTGCCAGCAGCTTGTACGCCGATAATTCACCCCTCCACTTT.

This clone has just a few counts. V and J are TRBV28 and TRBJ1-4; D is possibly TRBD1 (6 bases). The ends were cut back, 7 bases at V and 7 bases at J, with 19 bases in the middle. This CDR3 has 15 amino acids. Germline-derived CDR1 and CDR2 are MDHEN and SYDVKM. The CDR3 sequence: CASTLSARGGEKLFF. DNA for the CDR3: TGTGCCAGCACCCTAAGCGCCAGGGGTGGTGAAAAACTGTTTTTT.

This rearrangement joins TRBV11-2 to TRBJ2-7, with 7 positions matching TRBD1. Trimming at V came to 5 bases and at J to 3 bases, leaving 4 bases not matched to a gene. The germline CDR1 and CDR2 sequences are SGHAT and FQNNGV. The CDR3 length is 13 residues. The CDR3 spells CASSQDRIYEQYF. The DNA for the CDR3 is TGTGCCAGCAGCCAGGACAGGATCTACGAGCAGTACTTC. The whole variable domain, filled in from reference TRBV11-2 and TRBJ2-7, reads EAGVAQSPRYKIIEKRQSVAFWCNPISGHATLYWYQQILGQGPKLLIQFQNNGVVDDSQLPKDRFSAERLKGVDSTLKIQPAKLEDSAVYLCASSQDRIYEQYFGPGTRLTVT.

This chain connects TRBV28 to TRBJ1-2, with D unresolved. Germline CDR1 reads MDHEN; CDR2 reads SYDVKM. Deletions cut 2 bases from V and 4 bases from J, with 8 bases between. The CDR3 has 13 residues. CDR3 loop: CASSLGRSYGYTF. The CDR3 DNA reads TGTGCCAGCAGTTTAGGGAGGTCCTATGGCTACACCTTC.

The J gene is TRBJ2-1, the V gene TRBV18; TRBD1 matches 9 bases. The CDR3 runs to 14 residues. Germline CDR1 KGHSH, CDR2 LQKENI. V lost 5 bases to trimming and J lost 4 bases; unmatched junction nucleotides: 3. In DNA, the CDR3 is TGTGCCAGCTCATCCGGGACAGGGTACAATGAGCAGTTCTTC. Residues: CASSSGTGYNEQFF.